These T cell receptor beta chains were read from a single sample in a study of OX40 agonist ivuxolimab in advanced cancers. Sequenced by immunoSEQ multiplex PCR; TCRdb stores in-frame clones only, minus some. The sample has 45,000 to 60,000 clones, more than 85% seen once. The sequenced sample was CD4+ or CD8+ T cells sorted from blood, obtained in a trial of the OX40 agonist ivuxolimab. Every receptor here comes from an adult with an advanced solid tumor such as melanoma, head and neck, liver or kidney cancer. The conserved cysteine and the conserved F or W are not part of the CDR3 here. Some rows have no size entry. The others give once, few or many, or a class for an expanded clone.

V	J	size	CDR3
TRBV10-3	TRBJ2-7	.	AITDTGTYEQY
TRBV7-6	TRBJ2-7	.	ASSWETGGIYEQY
TRBV10-3	TRBJ2-1	.	AMRDGYNEQF
TRBV7-6	TRBJ2-3	.	ASSPRTSGGKADTQY
TRBV18	TRBJ1-2	.	ASSPLQGAAGYT
TRBV6-1	TRBJ1-5	.	ASSETGSDQPQH
TRBV4-2	TRBJ2-5	.	ASSQDLLGKTQY
TRBV28	TRBJ2-3	.	ASSFRGMTDTQY
TRBV9	TRBJ2-3	.	ASSAASGGTDTQY
TRBV19	TRBJ2-5	.	ASRTGTLETQY
TRBV4-1	TRBJ1-2	once	ASSFGPALFGYT
TRBV5-1	TRBJ2-5	few	ASSLQGGQETQY
TRBV7-9	TRBJ1-4	.	ASRGGQANEKLF
TRBV29-1	TRBJ2-2	.	SARRDSSSGELF
TRBV2	TRBJ2-1	.	AGLEVGQGISYNEQF
TRBV4-1	TRBJ1-5	.	ASSPDHTGGQPQH
TRBV28	TRBJ2-3	.	ASSTGTGQRTDTQY
TRBV5-8	TRBJ1-1	.	ASSHNFLRRRVNTEAF
TRBV6-4	TRBJ2-7	.	ASSSRWQGEDEQY
TRBV5-1	TRBJ2-1	.	ASSLRPLLPQRYPTYNEQF
TRBV21-1	TRBJ2-7	.	ASSKVRTSMYEQY
TRBV5-8	TRBJ2-7	few	ASSLRRGTGGDEQY
TRBV28	TRBJ1-6	.	ASSFWEIGFNNSPLH
TRBV11-3	TRBJ1-1	.	ASSFGPNTEAF
TRBV2	TRBJ1-2	.	ASSERQLYGYT
TRBV5-4	TRBJ1-1	.	ASSPRPGGMNTEAF
TRBV6-5	TRBJ2-3	.	ASRTTQTPDTQY
TRBV6-6	TRBJ1-1	once	ASRPRGWTEAF
TRBV5-1	TRBJ1-5	.	ASSLAGLSNQPQH
TRBV5-6	TRBJ2-7	.	ASSFPGAASYEQY
TRBV7-2	TRBJ2-1	.	ASSLGGLAGRAEQF
TRBV18	TRBJ2-7	.	ASSPTGGSSYEQY
TRBV28	TRBJ2-4	.	ASSLGYKNIQY
TRBV5-1	TRBJ2-3	.	ASSLGGGSTDTQY
TRBV28	TRBJ1-5	once	ASSFNSRWPQH
TRBV11-2	TRBJ2-3	.	ASSLDRQDTQY
TRBV28	TRBJ1-3	.	ASSARQGAWNTIY
TRBV4-2	TRBJ2-5	.	ASSQGDRGRETQY
TRBV6-1	TRBJ1-3	.	ASSQEQLPLWRNTIY
TRBV19	TRBJ1-1	.	ASSRWQLNTEAF
TRBV10-3	TRBJ2-2	.	AITSGVPGELF
TRBV6-5	TRBJ2-7	.	ASSPRGGGSYEQY
TRBV19	TRBJ2-1	.	ASSAFRDSSNEQF
TRBV11-2	TRBJ2-5	.	ASSLAGAGETQY
TRBV28	TRBJ2-2	.	ACLRGQVSTGELF
TRBV4-1	TRBJ1-2	once	ASSQPDRGRRYGYT
TRBV18	TRBJ1-2	.	ASSSIDQNYGYT
TRBV27	TRBJ2-7	.	ASSYLQGSAREQY
TRBV6-6	TRBJ2-7	.	ASSYGLAGGAYEQY
TRBV7-3	TRBJ1-6	.	ASSSTGNSPLH
TRBV7-2	TRBJ2-5	few	ASSLAETQY
TRBV4-1	TRBJ2-7	.	ASSQATSMPGGYEQY
TRBV5-1	TRBJ2-2	.	ASGPGTGNTGELF
TRBV5-4	TRBJ2-3	.	ASSFIRSTDTQY
TRBV11-1	TRBJ1-2	.	ASSLQQGSYGYT
TRBV5-1	TRBJ2-5	.	ASSPLTAGGGETQY